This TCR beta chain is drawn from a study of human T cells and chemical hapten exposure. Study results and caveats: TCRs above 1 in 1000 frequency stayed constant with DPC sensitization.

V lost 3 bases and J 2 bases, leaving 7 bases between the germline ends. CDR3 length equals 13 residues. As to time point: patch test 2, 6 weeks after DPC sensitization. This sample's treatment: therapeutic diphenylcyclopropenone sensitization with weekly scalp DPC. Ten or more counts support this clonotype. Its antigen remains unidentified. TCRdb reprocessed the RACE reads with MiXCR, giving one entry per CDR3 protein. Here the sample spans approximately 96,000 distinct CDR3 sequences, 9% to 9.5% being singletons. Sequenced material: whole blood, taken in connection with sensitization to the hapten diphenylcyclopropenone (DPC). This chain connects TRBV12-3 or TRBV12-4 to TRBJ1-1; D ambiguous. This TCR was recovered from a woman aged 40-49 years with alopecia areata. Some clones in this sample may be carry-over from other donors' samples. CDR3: CASSLGANTEAFF. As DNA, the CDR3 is TGTGCCAGCAGTTTGGGAGCAAACACTGAAGCTTTCTTT.